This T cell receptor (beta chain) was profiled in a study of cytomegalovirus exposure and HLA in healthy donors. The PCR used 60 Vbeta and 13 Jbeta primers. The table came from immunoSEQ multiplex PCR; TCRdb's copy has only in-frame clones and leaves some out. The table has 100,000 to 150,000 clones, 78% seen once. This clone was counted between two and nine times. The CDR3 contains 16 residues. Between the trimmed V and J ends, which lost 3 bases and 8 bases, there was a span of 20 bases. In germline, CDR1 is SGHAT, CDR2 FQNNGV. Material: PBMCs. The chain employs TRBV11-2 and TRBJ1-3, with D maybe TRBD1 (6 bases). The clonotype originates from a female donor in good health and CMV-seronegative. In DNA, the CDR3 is TGTGCCAGCAGCTTCGGACGGGGGGCCAATGAGGACACCATATATTTT. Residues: CASSFGRGANEDTIYF.